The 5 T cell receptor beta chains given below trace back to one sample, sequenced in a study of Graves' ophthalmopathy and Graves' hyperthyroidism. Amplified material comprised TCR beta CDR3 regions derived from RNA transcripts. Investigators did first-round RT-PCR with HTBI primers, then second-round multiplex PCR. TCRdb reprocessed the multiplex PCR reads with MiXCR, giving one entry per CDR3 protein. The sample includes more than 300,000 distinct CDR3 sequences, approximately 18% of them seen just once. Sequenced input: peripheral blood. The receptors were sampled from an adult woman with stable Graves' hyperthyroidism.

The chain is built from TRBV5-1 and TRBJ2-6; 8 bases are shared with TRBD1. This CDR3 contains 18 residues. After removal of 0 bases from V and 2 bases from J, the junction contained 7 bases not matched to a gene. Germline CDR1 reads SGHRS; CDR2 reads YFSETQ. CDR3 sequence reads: CASSLGGQGLAGANVLTF. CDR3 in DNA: TGCGCCAGCAGCTTGGGAGGACAGGGTCTGGCTGGGGCCAACGTCCTGACTTTC.

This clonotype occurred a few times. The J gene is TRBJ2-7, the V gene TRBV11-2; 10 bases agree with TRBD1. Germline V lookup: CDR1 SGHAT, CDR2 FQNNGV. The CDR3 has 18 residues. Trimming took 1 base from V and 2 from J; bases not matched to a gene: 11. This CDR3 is CASSLGTPGDRGPYEQYF. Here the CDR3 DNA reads TGTGCCAGCAGCTTAGGGACGCCGGGGGACAGGGGTCCCTACGAGCAGTACTTC.

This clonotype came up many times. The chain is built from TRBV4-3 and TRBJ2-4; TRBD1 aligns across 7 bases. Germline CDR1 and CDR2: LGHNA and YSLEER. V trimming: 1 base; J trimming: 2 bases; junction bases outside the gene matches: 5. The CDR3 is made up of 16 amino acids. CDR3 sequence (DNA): TGCGCCAGCAGCCAAGGCCCGACAGGGCCCAAAAACATTCAGTACTTC. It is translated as CASSQGPTGPKNIQYF.

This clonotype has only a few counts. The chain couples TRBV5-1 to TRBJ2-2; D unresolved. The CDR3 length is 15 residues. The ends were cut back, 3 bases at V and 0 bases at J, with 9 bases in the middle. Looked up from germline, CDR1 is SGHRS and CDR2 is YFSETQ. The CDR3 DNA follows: TGCGCCAGCAGCTGGTATGATGCGAACACCGGGGAGCTGTTTTTT. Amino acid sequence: CASSWYDANTGELFF.

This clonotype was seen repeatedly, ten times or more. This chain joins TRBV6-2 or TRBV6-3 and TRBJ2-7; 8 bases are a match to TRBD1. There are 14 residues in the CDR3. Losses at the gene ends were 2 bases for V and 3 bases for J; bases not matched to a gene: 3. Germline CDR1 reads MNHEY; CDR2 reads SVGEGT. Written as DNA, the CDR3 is TGTGCCAGCAGTTACATGGGACAGGTCTACGAGCAGTACTTC. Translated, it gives CASSYMGQVYEQYF.